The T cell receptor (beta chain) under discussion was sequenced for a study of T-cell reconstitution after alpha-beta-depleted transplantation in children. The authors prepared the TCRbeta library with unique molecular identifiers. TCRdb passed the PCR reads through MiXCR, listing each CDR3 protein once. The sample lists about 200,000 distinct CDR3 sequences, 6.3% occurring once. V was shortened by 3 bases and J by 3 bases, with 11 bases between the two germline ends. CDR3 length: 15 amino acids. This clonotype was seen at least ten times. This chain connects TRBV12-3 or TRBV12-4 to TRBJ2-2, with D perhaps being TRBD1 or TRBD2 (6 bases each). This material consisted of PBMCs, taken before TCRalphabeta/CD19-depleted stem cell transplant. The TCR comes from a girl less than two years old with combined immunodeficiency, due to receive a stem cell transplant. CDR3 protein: CASSFFGGHTGELFF. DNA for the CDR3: TGTGCCAGCAGTTTTTTCGGGGGCCACACCGGGGAGCTGTTTTTT.